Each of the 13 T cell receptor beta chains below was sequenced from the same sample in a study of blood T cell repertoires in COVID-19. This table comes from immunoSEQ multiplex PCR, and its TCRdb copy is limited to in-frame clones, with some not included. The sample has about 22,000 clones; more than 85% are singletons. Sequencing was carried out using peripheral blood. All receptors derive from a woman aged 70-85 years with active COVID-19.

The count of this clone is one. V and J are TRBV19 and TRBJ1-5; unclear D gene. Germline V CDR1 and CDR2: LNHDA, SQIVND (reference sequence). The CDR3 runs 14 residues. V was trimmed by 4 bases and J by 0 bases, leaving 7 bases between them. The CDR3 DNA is TGTGCCAGTAGTAGCCAACATAGCAATCAGCCCCAGCATTTT. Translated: CASSSQHSNQPQHF.

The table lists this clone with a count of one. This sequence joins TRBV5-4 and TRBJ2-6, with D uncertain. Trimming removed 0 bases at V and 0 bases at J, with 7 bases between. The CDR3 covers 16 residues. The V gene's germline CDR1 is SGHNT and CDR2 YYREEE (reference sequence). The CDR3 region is CASSLDQFSGANVLTF. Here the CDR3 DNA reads TGTGCCAGCAGCTTGGATCAGTTCTCTGGGGCCAACGTCCTGACTTTC.

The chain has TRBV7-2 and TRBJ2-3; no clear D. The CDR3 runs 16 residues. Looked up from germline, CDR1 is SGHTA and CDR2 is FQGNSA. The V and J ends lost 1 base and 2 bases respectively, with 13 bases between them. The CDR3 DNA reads TGTGCCAGCAGCTTAGGTCAGGCAGGATACACAGATACGCAGTATTTT. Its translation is CASSLGQAGYTDTQYF.

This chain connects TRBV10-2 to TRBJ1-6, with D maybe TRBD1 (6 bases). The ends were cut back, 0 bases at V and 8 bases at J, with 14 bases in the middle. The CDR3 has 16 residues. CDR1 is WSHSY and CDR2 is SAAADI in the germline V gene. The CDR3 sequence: CASSESQGRLDSPLHF. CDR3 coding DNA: TGCGCCAGCAGTGAGTCTCAGGGGCGTCTAGATTCACCCCTCCACTTT.

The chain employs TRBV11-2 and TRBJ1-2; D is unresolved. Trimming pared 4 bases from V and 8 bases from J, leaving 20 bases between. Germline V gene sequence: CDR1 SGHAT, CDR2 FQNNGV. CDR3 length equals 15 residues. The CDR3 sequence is CASSSLPGQSGGYTF. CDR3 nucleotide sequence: TGTGCCAGCAGCTCGCTGCCTGGGCAGTCAGGAGGCTACACCTTC.

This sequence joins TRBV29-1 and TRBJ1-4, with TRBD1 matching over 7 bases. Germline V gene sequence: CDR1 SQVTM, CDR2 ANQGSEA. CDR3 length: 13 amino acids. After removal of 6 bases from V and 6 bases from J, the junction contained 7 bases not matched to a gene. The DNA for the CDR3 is TGCAGCGTCCGCGGCAGGGGGGATGAAAAACTGTTTTTT. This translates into CSVRGRGDEKLFF.

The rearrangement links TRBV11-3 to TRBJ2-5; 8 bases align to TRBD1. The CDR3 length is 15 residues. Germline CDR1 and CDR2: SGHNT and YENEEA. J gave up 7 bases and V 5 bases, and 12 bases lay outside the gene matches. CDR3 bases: TGTGCCAGCAGCAAAGGGCAGGGGGCGCGGGTGACCCAGTACTTC. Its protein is CASSKGQGARVTQYF. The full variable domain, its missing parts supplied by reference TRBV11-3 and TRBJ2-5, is EAGVVQSPRYKIIEKKQPVAFWCNPISGHNTLYWYLQNLGQGPELLIRYENEEAVDDSQLPKDRFSAERLKGVDSTLKIQPAELGDSAVYLCASSKGQGARVTQYFGPGTRLLVL.

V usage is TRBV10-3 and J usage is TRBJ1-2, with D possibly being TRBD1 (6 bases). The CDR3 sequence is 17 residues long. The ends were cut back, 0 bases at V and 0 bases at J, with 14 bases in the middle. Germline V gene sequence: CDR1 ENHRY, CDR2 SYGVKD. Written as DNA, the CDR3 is TGTGCCATCAGTGAGTCGACGACAGGCTTAGCTAACTATGGCTACACCTTC. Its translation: CAISESTTGLANYGYTF.

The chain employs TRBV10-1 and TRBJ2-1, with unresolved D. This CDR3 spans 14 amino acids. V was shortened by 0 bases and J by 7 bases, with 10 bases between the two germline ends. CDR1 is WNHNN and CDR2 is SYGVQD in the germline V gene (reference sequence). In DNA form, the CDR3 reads TGCGCCAGCAGTGAGTCAGTATCCCGGAATGAGCAGTTCTTC. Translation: CASSESVSRNEQFF.

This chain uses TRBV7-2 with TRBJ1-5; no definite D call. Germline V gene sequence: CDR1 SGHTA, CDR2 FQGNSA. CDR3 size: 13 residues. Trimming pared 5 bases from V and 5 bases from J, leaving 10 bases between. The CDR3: CASSRDGDQPQHF. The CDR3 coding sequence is TGTGCCAGCAGCAGAGACGGGGATCAGCCCCAGCATTTT.

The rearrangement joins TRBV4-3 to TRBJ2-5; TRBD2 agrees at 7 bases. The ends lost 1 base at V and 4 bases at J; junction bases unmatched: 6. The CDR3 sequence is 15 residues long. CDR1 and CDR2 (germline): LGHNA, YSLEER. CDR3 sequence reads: CASSQGGEGGETQYF. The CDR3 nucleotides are TGCGCCAGCAGCCAAGGGGGGGAGGGAGGAGAGACCCAGTACTTC.

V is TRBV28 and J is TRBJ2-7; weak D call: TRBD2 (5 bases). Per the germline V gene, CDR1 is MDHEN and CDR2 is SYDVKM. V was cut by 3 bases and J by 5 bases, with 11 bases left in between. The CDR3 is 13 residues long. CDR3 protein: CASSLSGGNEQYF. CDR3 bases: TGTGCCAGCAGTTTGTCAGGAGGTAACGAGCAGTACTTC.

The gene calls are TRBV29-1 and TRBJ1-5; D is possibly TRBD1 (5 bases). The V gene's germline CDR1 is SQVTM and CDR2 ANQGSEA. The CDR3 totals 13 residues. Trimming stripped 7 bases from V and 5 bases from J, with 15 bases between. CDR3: CSANQGLDQPQHF. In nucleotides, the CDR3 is TGCAGCGCCAACCAGGGTCTGGATCAGCCCCAGCATTTT. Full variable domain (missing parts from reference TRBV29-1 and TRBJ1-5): SAVISQKPSRDICQRGTSLTIQCQVDSQVTMMFWYRQQPGQSLTLIATANQGSEATYESGFVIDKFPISRPNLTFSTLTVSNMSPEDSSIYLCSANQGLDQPQHFGDGTRLSIL.